This passage covers 7 T cell receptor beta chains from one sample sequenced in a study of shared clonotypes between healthy human individuals. As defined, naive CD8 cells were CD45RO-negative and positively selected for CCR7, with terminally differentiated effector memory CD45RA+ cells excluded. TCRdb's table, derived via immunoSEQ multiplex PCR, lists solely in-frame clones and lacks some. The table records around 2,000,000 clones, about 95% of them present only once. Sequencing input: naive CD8+ T cells sorted from blood. The source of these receptors is a man in his late teens or twenties in good health.

The rearrangement links TRBV15 to TRBJ1-4, with 7 bases fitting TRBD1. With V trimmed by 3 bases and J by 6 bases, 7 bases remained unmatched. The germline V gene encodes CDR1 LNHNV and CDR2 YYDKDF (reference sequence). This CDR3 contains 15 residues. CDR3 sequence: CATSRRDSLYEKLFF. CDR3 nucleotides: TGTGCCACCAGCAGGAGGGACAGCTTATATGAAAAACTGTTTTTT. Full variable domain (remainder filled in from reference TRBV15 and TRBJ1-4): DAMVIQNPRYQVTQFGKPVTLSCSQTLNHNVMYWYQQKSSQAPKLLFHYYDKDFNNEADTPDNFQSRRPNTSFCFLDIRSPGLGDTAMYLCATSRRDSLYEKLFFGSGTQLSVL.

The chain recombines TRBV2 with TRBJ2-2, with 8 bases identical to TRBD1. Germline V gene lookup returns CDR1 SNHLY and CDR2 FYNNEI. V lost 9 bases and J lost 3; bases outside the gene matches: 6. The CDR3 covers 14 residues. Here the CDR3 DNA reads TGTGCCAGTACCGGACAGGGACACACCGGGGAGCTGTTTTTT. Protein sequence: CASTGQGHTGELFF.

V and J are TRBV6-1 and TRBJ1-5; the D is unclear. From germline, CDR1 is MNHNS and CDR2 SASEGT. The CDR3 covers 17 residues. V lost 4 bases and J lost 0, with 16 bases in between. In DNA, the CDR3 is TGTGCCAGCAGTGCGACGGACGCGTCGTATAGCAATCAGCCCCAGCATTTT. It translates to CASSATDASYSNQPQHF.

The V call is TRBV4-1, the J call TRBJ2-7; D unresolved. CDR1 is MGHRA, CDR2 YSYEKL, per germline. CDR3 size: 18 residues. The ends were cut back, 0 bases at V and 0 bases at J, with 18 bases in the middle. The CDR3 loop is CASSQEPQRSISSYEQYF. DNA of the CDR3: TGCGCCAGCAGCCAAGAACCTCAACGGAGCATAAGCTCCTACGAGCAGTACTTC.

The chain combines TRBV6-6 with TRBJ2-7; 9 bases map to TRBD1. The CDR3 is 14 residues long. Germline trimming cut 5 bases from V and 3 bases from J; bases unmatched to any gene: 5. The germline V gene encodes CDR1 MNHNY and CDR2 SVGAGI (reference sequence). The DNA for the CDR3 is TGTGCCAGCAGTCCCGGGACAGGGCTCTACGAGCAGTACTTC. This encodes CASSPGTGLYEQYF.

The rearrangement uses TRBV9 and TRBJ2-1; weak D call: TRBD1 (5 bases). The ends were cut back, 6 bases at V and 7 bases at J, with 17 bases in the middle. The CDR3 contains 14 residues. Germline V lookup: CDR1 SGDLS, CDR2 YYNGEE. CDR3 sequence reads: CASNPGAERNEQFF. DNA for the CDR3: TGTGCCAGCAATCCTGGGGCCGAAAGGAATGAGCAGTTCTTC.

The rearrangement links TRBV13 to TRBJ2-1; 9 bases are a match to TRBD2. The CDR3 is 15 residues long. V shed 0 bases, J shed 13 bases, and the junction held 10 bases outside the gene matches. Germline CDR1 is PRHDT and CDR2 is FYEKMQ (reference sequence). Written as DNA, the CDR3 is TGTGCCAGCAGCTTAGGCCATAGCGGGAGCGCCGATCAGTTCTTC. This sequence encodes CASSLGHSGSADQFF.